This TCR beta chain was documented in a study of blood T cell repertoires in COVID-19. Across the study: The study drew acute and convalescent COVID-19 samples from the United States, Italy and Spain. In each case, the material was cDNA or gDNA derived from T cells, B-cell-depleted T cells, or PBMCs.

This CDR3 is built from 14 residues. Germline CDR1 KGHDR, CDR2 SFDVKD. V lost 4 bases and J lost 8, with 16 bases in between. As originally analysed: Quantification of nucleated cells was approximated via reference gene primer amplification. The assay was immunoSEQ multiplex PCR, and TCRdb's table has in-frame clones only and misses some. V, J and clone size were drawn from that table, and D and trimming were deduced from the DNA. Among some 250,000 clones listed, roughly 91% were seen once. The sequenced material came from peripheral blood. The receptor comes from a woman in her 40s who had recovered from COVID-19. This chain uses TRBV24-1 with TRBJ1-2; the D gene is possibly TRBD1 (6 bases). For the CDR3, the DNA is TGTGCCACCAGTGACCCGACAGGTTTCGGAGGCTACACCTTC. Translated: CATSDPTGFGGYTF.